What follows are 19 T cell receptor beta chains derived from one specimen sequenced in a study of blood T cell repertoires in COVID-19. The assay was immunoSEQ multiplex PCR, and TCRdb's table has in-frame clones only and misses some. Counted here are nearly 110,000 clones, more than 80% occurring once; the ten biggest clones make up roughly 4.9%. Material: peripheral blood. Source of these receptors: a man aged 35-49 years with active or convalescent COVID-19.

The gene calls are TRBV4-1 and TRBJ1-6; D call uncertain. Per the germline V gene, CDR1 is MGHRA and CDR2 is YSYEKL. V lost 3 bases, J lost 9 bases, and 9 bases lay in between. CDR3 length: 13 residues. The chain's CDR3 is CASSQLLPSPLHF. CDR3 bases: TGCGCCAGCAGCCAGTTGCTACCTTCACCCCTCCACTTT.

This clone was found a few times. V and J are TRBV3-1 (or the pseudogene TRBV3-2) and TRBJ1-6; D is ambiguous. Deletions cut 4 bases from V and 9 bases from J, with 10 bases between. The germline V gene encodes CDR1 LGHDT and CDR2 YNNKEL (reference sequence). The CDR3 is 13 residues long. The CDR3 spells CASSREGGSPLHF. CDR3 coding DNA: TGTGCCAGCAGCCGTGAGGGTGGTTCACCCCTCCACTTT.

The CDR3 DNA reads as TGTGCCAGCTCACCTTCAATTATGGCAGGGGATCAGCCCCAGCATTTT. Translated, it gives CASSPSIMAGDQPQHF. The V and J genes are TRBV18 and TRBJ1-5, with D possibly matching TRBD1 (6 bases). V lost 3 bases and J lost 5, with 17 bases in between. The germline V gene encodes CDR1 KGHSH and CDR2 LQKENI. The CDR3 extends over 16 amino acids.

The chain uses TRBV7-8 and TRBJ2-7; possibly TRBD2 for D (5 bases). The V end lost 2 bases, the J end lost 3 bases, and 11 bases lay between the germline ends. Germline V gives CDR1 SGHVS, CDR2 FQNEAQ. The CDR3 length is 14 residues. CDR3 region: CASSLRRTFYEQYF. The CDR3 DNA sequence: TGTGCCAGCAGCTTAAGACGGACTTTCTACGAGCAGTACTTC.

The sample holds one count of this clone. The chain links TRBV24-1 to TRBJ2-1; possibly TRBD2 for D (7 bases). The germline CDR1 and CDR2 sequences are KGHDR and SFDVKD. Between the trimmed V and J ends, which lost 5 bases and 8 bases, there was a span of 24 bases. The length of the CDR3 is 17 residues. CDR3 sequence (DNA): TGTGCCACCAGTGCCCCGGGGCAGGGGAGGGTTAGAGATGAGCAGTTCTTC. Its translation is CATSAPGQGRVRDEQFF.

The rearrangement joins TRBV7-9 to TRBJ2-5, with D unclear. This CDR3 has 13 amino acids. Trimming removed 7 bases at V and 3 bases at J, with 12 bases between. Germline V gene lookup returns CDR1 SEHNR and CDR2 FQNEAQ (reference sequence). The DNA for the CDR3 is TGTGCCAGCAACTCTTGGCAGGAAGAGACCCAGTACTTC. This encodes CASNSWQEETQYF.

This chain links TRBV12-3 or TRBV12-4 with TRBJ1-1; 8 bases are a match to TRBD1. This CDR3 is built from 13 residues. V trimming: 7 bases; J trimming: 5 bases; junction bases outside the gene matches: 6. This CDR3 reads CASTRTGRTEAFF. The CDR3 DNA follows: TGTGCCAGCACCCGGACAGGGAGAACTGAAGCTTTCTTT.

V usage is TRBV27 and J usage is TRBJ2-6; D is perhaps TRBD1 (5 bases). Germline V gene sequence: CDR1 MNHEY, CDR2 SMNVEV (reference sequence). This CDR3 has 17 amino acids. V was cut by 3 bases and J by 0 bases, with 12 bases left in between. Here the CDR3 reads CASSFKGAYSGANVLTF. The CDR3 DNA reads TGTGCCAGCAGTTTTAAAGGGGCCTACTCTGGGGCCAACGTCCTGACTTTC.

The gene calls are TRBV19 and TRBJ1-1; unclear D gene. The CDR3 loop spans 12 amino acids. Germline V CDR1 and CDR2: LNHDA, SQIVND (reference sequence). V gave up 5 bases and J gave up 5 bases, with 9 bases separating them. The chain's CDR3 is CASSGSGTEAFF. CDR3 bases: TGTGCCAGTAGTGGATCAGGTACTGAAGCTTTCTTT.

This rearrangement joins TRBV18 to TRBJ1-2; no reliable D call. The CDR3 has 15 amino acids. V was clipped by 0 bases and J by 7 bases, with 15 bases between them. Germline CDR1 reads KGHSH; CDR2 reads LQKENI. CDR3 bases: TGTGCCAGCTCACCACCGTCTTACCGAGAGGGTGGCTACACCTTC. Translation: CASSPPSYREGGYTF.

V usage is TRBV29-1 and J usage is TRBJ1-1; D is uncertain. Germline values: CDR1 SQVTM, CDR2 ANQGSEA. Trimming removed 7 bases from V and 3 bases from J, with 6 bases in between. The CDR3 contains 10 residues. The CDR3 region has the DNA TGCAGCGGCCGGGACACTGAAGCTTTCTTT. Translated: CSGRDTEAFF.

This clone has only a few counts. The chain is built from TRBV19 and TRBJ1-5, with 9 bases matching TRBD1. Germline V gene data show CDR1 as LNHDA and CDR2 as SQIVND (reference sequence). The CDR3 has 15 residues. With V trimmed by 5 bases and J by 4 bases, 6 bases remained unmatched. CDR3 bases: TGTGCCAGTAGTTTTTTACAGGGGGCGAATCAGCCCCAGCATTTT. Its translation: CASSFLQGANQPQHF.

J is TRBJ1-6 and V is TRBV28; TRBD1 might be the D (5 bases). Germline CDR1 is MDHEN and CDR2 is SYDVKM. The V gene lost 6 bases and the J gene lost 6 bases, with 15 bases spanning the gap. This CDR3 has 15 amino acids. The CDR3 DNA reads as TGTGCCAGCAGGACAACGACAGAAATTAATTCACCCCTCCACTTT. It codes for CASRTTTEINSPLHF. The whole variable domain, remainder taken from reference TRBV28 and TRBJ1-6, is DVKVTQSSRYLVKRTGEKVFLECVQDMDHENMFWYRQDPGLGLRLIYFSYDVKMKEKGDIPEGYSVSREKKERFSLILESASTNQTSMYLCASRTTTEINSPLHFGNGTRLTVT.

Comment on this clone: At one end the junction does not follow the germline gene, possibly because of a read error. CDR3 protein: CASSVATGDYEQYF. CDR3 sequence (DNA): TGTGCCAGCAGCGTAGCCACAGGGGACTACGAGCAGTACTTC. The chain employs TRBV7-8 and TRBJ2-7; 7 nucleotides line up with TRBD1. The CDR3 runs to 14 residues. Per germline, CDR1 SGHVS and CDR2 FQNEAQ. Full variable domain (rest looked up from reference TRBV7-8 and TRBJ2-7): GAGVSQSPRYKVAKRGQDVALRCDPISGHVSLFWYQQALGQGPEFLTYFQNEAQLDKSGLPSDRFFAERPEGSVSTLKIQRTQQEDSAVYLCASSVATGDYEQYFGPGTRLTVT.

The rearrangement joins TRBV7-9 to TRBJ2-7; D gene uncertain. V lost 2 bases, J lost 7 bases, and 3 bases lay in between. Germline V CDR1 and CDR2: SEHNR, FQNEAQ (reference sequence). This CDR3 is 10 amino acids long. In DNA form, the CDR3 reads TGTGCCAGCAGCTTACGGGAGCAGTACTTC. Translated: CASSLREQYF.

The genes are TRBV29-1 and TRBJ1-1, with 7 bases lining up with TRBD1. The ends lost 7 bases at V and 2 bases at J; junction bases unmatched: 10. The germline gives CDR1 SQVTM, CDR2 ANQGSEA. The CDR3 is made up of 14 amino acids. The CDR3 region is CSAQGGRLNTEAFF. The DNA for the CDR3 is TGCAGCGCCCAAGGGGGCAGACTTAACACTGAAGCTTTCTTT. Using reference TRBV29-1 and TRBJ1-1 for the parts outside the CDR3, the full variable domain is SAVISQKPSRDICQRGTSLTIQCQVDSQVTMMFWYRQQPGQSLTLIATANQGSEATYESGFVIDKFPISRPNLTFSTLTVSNMSPEDSSIYLCSAQGGRLNTEAFFGQGTRLTVV.

The J gene is TRBJ1-3, the V gene TRBV2, with D maybe TRBD1 (6 bases). CDR3 size: 14 residues. V dropped 3 bases and J dropped 3 bases, with 9 bases sitting between them. Looked up from germline, CDR1 is SNHLY and CDR2 is FYNNEI. The chain's CDR3 is CASSDGGLGNTIYF. The CDR3 region has the DNA TGTGCCAGCAGTGACGGGGGGCTTGGAAACACCATATATTTT.

Here the CDR3 reads CASSSVAGAHEQYF. The DNA of the CDR3 is TGTGCCAGCAGTTCGGTAGCGGGAGCTCACGAGCAGTACTTC. This chain links TRBV27 with TRBJ2-7; 9 bases agree with TRBD2. CDR1 is MNHEY, CDR2 SMNVEV, per germline (reference sequence). The CDR3 is 14 residues long. V shed 4 bases and J 5 bases; nucleotides not matched to a gene: 6.

This sequence joins TRBV28 and TRBJ1-2; D may be TRBD1 (5 bases). The germline V and J ends were trimmed by 4 bases and 2 bases, with 11 bases remaining between them. Germline loops: CDR1 MDHEN, CDR2 SYDVKM. The CDR3 has 14 amino acids. CDR3 protein: CASSSPGGNYGYTF. CDR3 nucleotides: TGTGCCAGCAGTTCGCCGGGGGGGAACTATGGCTACACCTTC.